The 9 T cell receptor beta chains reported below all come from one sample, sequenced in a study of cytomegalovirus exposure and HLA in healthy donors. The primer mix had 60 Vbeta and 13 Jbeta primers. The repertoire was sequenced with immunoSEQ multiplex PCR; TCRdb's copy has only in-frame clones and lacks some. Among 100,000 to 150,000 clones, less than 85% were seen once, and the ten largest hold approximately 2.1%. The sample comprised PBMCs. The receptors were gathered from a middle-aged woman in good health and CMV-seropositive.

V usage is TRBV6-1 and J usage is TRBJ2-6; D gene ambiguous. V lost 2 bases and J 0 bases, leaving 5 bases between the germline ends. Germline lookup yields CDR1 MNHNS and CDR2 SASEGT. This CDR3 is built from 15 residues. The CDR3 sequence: CASSEYSSGANVLTF. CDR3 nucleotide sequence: TGTGCCAGCAGTGAATACTCCTCTGGGGCCAACGTCCTGACTTTC.

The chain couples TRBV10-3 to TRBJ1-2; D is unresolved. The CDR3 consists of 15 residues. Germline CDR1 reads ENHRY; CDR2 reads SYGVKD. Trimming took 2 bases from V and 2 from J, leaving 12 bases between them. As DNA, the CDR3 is TGTGCCATCAGTGAGGGAGTCAACCGGAACTATGGCTACACCTTC. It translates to CAISEGVNRNYGYTF.

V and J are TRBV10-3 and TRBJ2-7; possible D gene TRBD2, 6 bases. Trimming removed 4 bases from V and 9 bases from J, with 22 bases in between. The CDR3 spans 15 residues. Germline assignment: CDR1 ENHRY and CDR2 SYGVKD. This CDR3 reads CAISGGETGECGQYF. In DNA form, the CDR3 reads TGTGCCATCAGTGGGGGGGAGACGGGAGAGTGTGGGCAGTACTTC.

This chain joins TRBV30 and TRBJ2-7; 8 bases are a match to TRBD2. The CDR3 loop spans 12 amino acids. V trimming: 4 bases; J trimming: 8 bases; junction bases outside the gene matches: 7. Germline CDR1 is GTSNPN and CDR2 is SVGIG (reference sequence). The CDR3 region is CAWNSGSGQQYF. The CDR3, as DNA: TGTGCCTGGAACAGCGGGAGTGGGCAGCAGTACTTC.

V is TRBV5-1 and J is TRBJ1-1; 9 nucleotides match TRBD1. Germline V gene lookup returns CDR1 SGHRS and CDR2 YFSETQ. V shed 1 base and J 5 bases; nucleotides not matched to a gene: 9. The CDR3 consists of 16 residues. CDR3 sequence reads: CASSLFTTGGGTEAFF. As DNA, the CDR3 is TGCGCCAGCAGCTTGTTCACCACAGGGGGCGGGACTGAAGCTTTCTTT.

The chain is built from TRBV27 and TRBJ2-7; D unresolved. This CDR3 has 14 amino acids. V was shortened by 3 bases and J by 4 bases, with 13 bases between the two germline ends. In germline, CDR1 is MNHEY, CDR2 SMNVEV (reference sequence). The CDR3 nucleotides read TGTGCCAGCAGTTTTTCAGGTAGTCGGTACGAGCAGTACTTC. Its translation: CASSFSGSRYEQYF.

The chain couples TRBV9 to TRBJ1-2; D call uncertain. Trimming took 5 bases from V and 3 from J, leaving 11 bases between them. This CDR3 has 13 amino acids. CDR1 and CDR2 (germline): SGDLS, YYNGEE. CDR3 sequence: CASSPTLDYGYTF. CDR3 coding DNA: TGTGCCAGCAGTCCCACCTTAGACTATGGCTACACCTTC.

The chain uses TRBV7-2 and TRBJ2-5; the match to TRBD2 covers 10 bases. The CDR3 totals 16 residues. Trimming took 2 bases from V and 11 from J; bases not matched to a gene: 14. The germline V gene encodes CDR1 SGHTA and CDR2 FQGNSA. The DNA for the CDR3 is TGTGCCAGCAGCTTAAAGGCTAGCGGGAGCTCGGGGGAGCAGTACTTC. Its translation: CASSLKASGSSGEQYF.

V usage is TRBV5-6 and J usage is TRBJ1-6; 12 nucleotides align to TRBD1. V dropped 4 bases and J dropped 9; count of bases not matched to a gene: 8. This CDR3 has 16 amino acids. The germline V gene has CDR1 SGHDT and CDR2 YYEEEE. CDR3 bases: TGTGCCAGCAGCCCCTGGGACAGGGGGCTATCTTCACCCCTCCACTTT. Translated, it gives CASSPWDRGLSSPLHF.